The sequence of this T cell receptor (beta chain) was determined in a study of blood T cell repertoires in COVID-19. Looking at the study overall: There were acute and convalescent COVID-19 samples, and they came from the United States, Italy and Spain.

Between the trimmed V and J ends, which lost 4 bases and 8 bases, there was a span of 17 bases. There are 13 residues in the CDR3. Germline V gene lookup returns CDR1 GTSNPN and CDR2 SVGIG (reference sequence). The table came from immunoSEQ multiplex PCR; TCRdb's copy has only in-frame clones and leaves some out. The sample lists 130,000 to 150,000 clones; about 80% were seen once. The receptor was derived from an elderly woman with acute or convalescent COVID-19. Sequencing was done on a sample of peripheral blood. The V call is TRBV30, the J call TRBJ1-2; D is possibly TRBD1 (5 bases). The CDR3, as DNA: TGTGCCTGGAAAGCCCCAGGGATAGGAGGCTACACCTTC. As protein: CAWKAPGIGGYTF. The full variable domain, completed using reference TRBV30 and TRBJ1-2, is SQTIHQWPATLVQPVGSPLSLECTVEGTSNPNLYWYRQAAGRGLQLLFYSVGIGQISSEVPQNLSASRPQDRQFILSSKKLLLSDSGFYLCAWKAPGIGGYTFGSGTRLTVV.